The 10 T cell receptor beta chains presented below share a single source sample, sequenced in a study of T cells in Graves' hyperthyroidism and ophthalmopathy. There were TCR beta CDR3 regions amplified from RNA transcripts. A set of HTBI primers served as the primers for a first-round RT-PCR of the TCR CDR3. TCRdb fed the multiplex PCR reads into MiXCR, producing one record per CDR3 protein. The sample shows 250,000 to 400,000 distinct CDR3 sequences, roughly an eighth of them seen only once. The sequenced sample consisted of blood. All receptors derive from a middle-aged woman with Graves' ophthalmopathy.

The rearrangement links TRBV28 to TRBJ2-5; 8 positions agree with TRBD2. The CDR3 has 14 residues. Germline V gene data show CDR1 as MDHEN and CDR2 as SYDVKM. Trimming at V came to 6 bases and at J to 4 bases, leaving 7 bases not matched to a gene. The CDR3 reads CASSLREGVETQYF. Written as DNA, the CDR3 is TGTGCCAGCAGCCTTCGGGAGGGAGTAGAGACCCAGTACTTC.

This clonotype was picked up many times. This chain joins TRBV2 and TRBJ2-6; 7 nucleotides match TRBD1. CDR1 SNHLY and CDR2 FYNNEI come from the germline V gene. This CDR3 is built from 15 residues. V lost 6 bases, J lost 0 bases, and 2 bases stayed unmatched. DNA of the CDR3: TGTGCCAGCAGGGACAGGCACTCTGGGGCCAACGTCCTGACTTTC. Protein product: CASRDRHSGANVLTF.

This clonotype was found many times. The chain uses TRBV7-9 and TRBJ2-1; no definite D call. Germline CDR1 is SEHNR and CDR2 is FQNEAQ (reference sequence). V was trimmed by 11 bases and J by 0 bases, leaving 20 bases between them. This CDR3 has 16 residues. The CDR3 loop is CAYTPLWRSSYNEQFF. The CDR3 DNA reads TGTGCCTACACCCCCCTATGGCGGAGCTCCTACAATGAGCAGTTCTTC.

This clonotype occurred many times. The chain carries TRBV6-1 and TRBJ2-2; no definite D call. The V end lost 7 bases, the J end lost 4 bases, and 10 bases lay between the germline ends. Germline CDR1 is MNHNS and CDR2 is SASEGT. This CDR3 contains 13 residues. CDR3 bases: TGTGCCAGCACCGAGTATGGCACCGGGGAGCTGTTTTTT. This gives the protein CASTEYGTGELFF.

This clonotype was detected many times. The chain combines TRBV13 with TRBJ2-1, with 11 bases identical to TRBD2. The CDR3 totals 19 residues. From germline, CDR1 is PRHDT and CDR2 FYEKMQ (reference sequence). V gave up 1 base and J gave up 10 bases; unmatched junction bases: 18. This chain's CDR3 is CASSLVDFRLAGFQGEQFF. In DNA, the CDR3 is TGTGCCAGCAGCTTAGTTGATTTCCGACTAGCGGGATTCCAGGGGGAGCAGTTCTTC.

The V call is TRBV7-8, the J call TRBJ1-2; the D is unclear. CDR1 SGHVS and CDR2 FQNEAQ come from the germline V gene. There are 13 residues in the CDR3. Trimming left V 7 bases short and J 6 bases short, with 15 bases between. CDR3 residues: CASTSWVGNGYTF. The CDR3 coding sequence is TGTGCCAGCACCTCATGGGTAGGGAATGGCTACACCTTC.

About this clonotype: Since a much larger clone is just one base distant, this may be a read error. V gene TRBV28 combines with J gene TRBJ2-5; D ambiguous. The CDR3 spans 10 residues. V lost 3 bases and J lost 7, with 3 bases in between. Germline V lookup: CDR1 MDHEN, CDR2 SYDVKM. The CDR3 spells CASSFRTQYF. In DNA form, the CDR3 reads TGTGCCAGCAGTTTTAGGACCCAGTACTTC.

A remark on this clonotype: This may come from a read error, since a much larger clone is one base off. CDR3 bases: TGTGCCAGCAGCCAAGGAGGTAGCGTTTACAATGAGCAGTTCTTC. It encodes CASSQGGSVYNEQFF. The genes are TRBV3-1 and TRBJ2-1; D perhaps matches TRBD2 (5 bases). Trimming stripped 1 base from V and 4 bases from J, with 11 bases between. The germline gives CDR1 LGHDT, CDR2 YNNKEL (reference sequence). The CDR3 runs to 15 residues.

This clonotype was observed at least ten times. The chain joins TRBV2 to TRBJ1-5; D is possibly TRBD1 (5 bases). CDR1 and CDR2 from the germline V gene are SNHLY and FYNNEI. The CDR3 has 14 amino acids. Trimming left V 6 bases short and J 1 base short, with 10 bases between. DNA of the CDR3: TGTGCCAGCAGATCTTCAGGGAGCAATCAGCCCCAGCATTTT. Translated: CASRSSGSNQPQHF.

This clonotype has a count of ten or more. The chain links TRBV28 to TRBJ1-5; possible D gene TRBD1, 5 bases. Germline loops: CDR1 MDHEN, CDR2 SYDVKM. The CDR3 has 15 amino acids. The ends were cut back, 3 bases at V and 11 bases at J, with 20 bases in the middle. DNA of the CDR3: TGTGCCAGCAGTTTTCCGGGGCAGATCTTTTCGACCCAGCATTTT. Translation: CASSFPGQIFSTQHF.